Presented here are 15 T cell receptor beta chains from one specimen sequenced in a study of CD8 T cells in Susac syndrome. A quantity of 0.5 to 1 ug RNA underwent reverse transcription using random hexamers. One entry per CDR3 protein results from TCRdb running MiXCR on the immunoSEQ multiplex PCR reads. The sample carries 53,000 or so distinct CDR3 sequences, approximately 94% recorded once. The sample taken for sequencing was CD8+ T cells from PBMCs. Source of these receptors: a human donor in good health.

This chain links TRBV13 with TRBJ2-2, with 8 positions matching TRBD2. Germline V CDR1 and CDR2: PRHDT, FYEKMQ (reference sequence). The CDR3 has 13 amino acids. With 4 bases clipped from V and 5 bases from J, the junction kept 0 bases outside the gene matches. This CDR3 reads CASSSGGTGELFF. CDR3 in DNA: TGTGCCAGCAGCTCGGGGGGGACCGGGGAGCTGTTTTTT.

The chain recombines TRBV20-1 with TRBJ1-1; D call uncertain. Germline V gene data show CDR1 as DFQATT and CDR2 as SNEGSKA (reference sequence). This CDR3 has 13 amino acids. Trimming removed 3 bases at V and 0 bases at J, with 8 bases between. CDR3 sequence reads: CSASRGMNTEAFF. CDR3 DNA sequence: TGCAGTGCTAGTCGGGGAATGAACACTGAAGCTTTCTTT.

This clonotype showed up just once. The CDR3 is CSARGPGEYSETQYF. CDR3 nucleotides: TGCAGTGCTAGAGGACCCGGCGAGTATTCGGAGACCCAGTACTTC. The rearrangement joins TRBV20-1 to TRBJ2-5; D gene unclear. The V gene's germline CDR1 is DFQATT and CDR2 SNEGSKA (reference sequence). The ends were cut back, 1 base at V and 5 bases at J, with 17 bases in the middle. The length of the CDR3 is 15 residues.

The rearrangement joins TRBV28 to TRBJ2-2; TRBD1 is a possible D gene (6 bases). CDR1 is MDHEN and CDR2 is SYDVKM in the germline V gene. The CDR3 loop spans 15 amino acids. V lost 4 bases, J lost 4 bases, and 13 bases lay in between. CDR3 loop: CASSYGGAGTGELFF. The CDR3 DNA reads TGTGCCAGCAGTTATGGGGGCGCGGGCACCGGGGAGCTGTTTTTT.

The chain combines TRBV20-1 with TRBJ2-1; 10 positions match TRBD2. Germline trimming cut 5 bases from V and 8 bases from J; bases unmatched to any gene: 9. Germline V gives CDR1 DFQATT, CDR2 SNEGSKA (reference sequence). CDR3 length: 14 residues. As DNA, the CDR3 is TGCAGTGCTCTGGGGGCTAGCGGGAGTCATGAGCAGTTCTTC. Translation gives CSALGASGSHEQFF.

The rearrangement links TRBV6-1 to TRBJ2-7; D uncertain. V was clipped by 2 bases and J by 6 bases, with 11 bases between them. Germline values: CDR1 MNHNS, CDR2 SASEGT. The CDR3 length is 13 residues. The CDR3 sequence is CASSEPPFGEQYF. The CDR3 nucleotides are TGTGCCAGCAGTGAACCTCCTTTCGGCGAGCAGTACTTC.

V usage is TRBV5-4 and J usage is TRBJ2-3; possibly TRBD2 for D (6 bases). V shed 4 bases and J shed 5 bases, with 26 bases lying between them. From germline, CDR1 is SGHNT and CDR2 YYREEE (reference sequence). The CDR3 extends over 18 amino acids. CDR3 DNA sequence: TGTGCCAGCAGCCCCGAGTCGGGAGTCCTTCTCCCGGGAGATACGCAGTATTTT. Protein sequence: CASSPESGVLLPGDTQYF.

V usage is TRBV27 and J usage is TRBJ2-7; D might be TRBD1 (6 bases). The CDR3 covers 13 residues. V was trimmed by 1 base and J by 5 bases, leaving 9 bases between them. CDR1 is MNHEY, CDR2 SMNVEV, per germline (reference sequence). The CDR3 sequence: CASSLLQGNEQYF. The CDR3 DNA follows: TGTGCCAGCAGTTTATTACAGGGCAACGAGCAGTACTTC.

V and J are TRBV20-1 and TRBJ2-5; D is undetermined. There are 12 residues in the CDR3. V dropped 4 bases and J dropped 4 bases, with 10 bases sitting between them. Per germline, CDR1 DFQATT and CDR2 SNEGSKA (reference sequence). CDR3: CSATALGETQYF. CDR3 sequence (DNA): TGCAGTGCTACCGCTCTGGGAGAGACCCAGTACTTC.

This chain connects TRBV28 to TRBJ1-4, with D unresolved. The CDR3 sequence is 13 residues long. The V end lost 3 bases, the J end lost 10 bases, and 12 bases lay between the germline ends. Germline assignment: CDR1 MDHEN and CDR2 SYDVKM. CDR3 protein: CASSLIPTPKLFF. CDR3 DNA sequence: TGTGCCAGCAGTTTGATCCCGACACCAAAACTGTTTTTT.

The rearrangement links TRBV7-9 to TRBJ2-7; a weak D match, TRBD2 (6 bases). V dropped 7 bases and J dropped 3 bases, with 10 bases sitting between them. Per germline, CDR1 SEHNR and CDR2 FQNEAQ (reference sequence). The CDR3 runs 12 residues. CDR3 in amino acids: CASKEGDYEQYF. The CDR3 DNA reads as TGTGCCAGCAAGGAGGGCGACTACGAGCAGTACTTC.

The chain uses TRBV10-3 and TRBJ2-7, with D perhaps matching TRBD2 (5 bases). Trimming left V 6 bases short and J 2 bases short, with 8 bases between. Germline assignment: CDR1 ENHRY and CDR2 SYGVKD. This CDR3 comprises 12 residues. In DNA form, the CDR3 reads TGTGCCATCAGCTCCGGGACCTACGAGCAGTACTTC. This encodes CAISSGTYEQYF.

The V gene is TRBV12-3 or TRBV12-4, the J gene TRBJ2-7, with D tentatively TRBD1 or TRBD2 (6 bases each). Trimming pared 5 bases from V and 4 bases from J, leaving 15 bases between. The CDR3 is made up of 14 amino acids. The CDR3 DNA sequence: TGTGCCAGCAGTCTGGGGAGAGGGGGGTACGAGCAGTACTTC. Its translation is CASSLGRGGYEQYF.

V and J are TRBV5-4 and TRBJ1-2; possible D gene TRBD1, 5 bases. The CDR3 consists of 14 residues. Trimming took 0 bases from V and 4 from J, leaving 10 bases between them. Germline CDR1 is SGHNT and CDR2 is YYREEE (reference sequence). The CDR3 bases are TGTGCCAGCAGCTTGGCAGGGACCCTCTATGGCTACACCTTC. Protein: CASSLAGTLYGYTF.

This chain joins TRBV28 and TRBJ2-2; 11 bases fit TRBD2. V dropped 6 bases and J dropped 4; count of bases not matched to a gene: 7. CDR3 length: 16 residues. In germline, CDR1 is MDHEN, CDR2 SYDVKM. The CDR3 loop is CASSPRLAGFTGELFF. CDR3 nucleotide sequence: TGTGCCAGCAGCCCACGACTAGCGGGATTCACCGGGGAGCTGTTTTTT.